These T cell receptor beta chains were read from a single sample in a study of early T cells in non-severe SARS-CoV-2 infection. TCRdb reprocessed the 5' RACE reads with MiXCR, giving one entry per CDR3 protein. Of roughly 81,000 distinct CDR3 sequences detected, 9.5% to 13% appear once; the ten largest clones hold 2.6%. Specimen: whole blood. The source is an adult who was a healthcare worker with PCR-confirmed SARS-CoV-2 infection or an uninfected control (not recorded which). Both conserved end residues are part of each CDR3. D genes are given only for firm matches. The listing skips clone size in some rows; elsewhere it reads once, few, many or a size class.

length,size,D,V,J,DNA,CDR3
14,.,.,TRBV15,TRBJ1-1,TGTGCCACCAGCAGAGATCTTAGGCAGAATGAAGCTTTCTTT,CATSRDLRQNEAFF
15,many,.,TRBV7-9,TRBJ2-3,TGTGCCAGCAGCTCGACCCTCGAAGGGACAGATACGCAGTATTTT,CASSSTLEGTDTQYF
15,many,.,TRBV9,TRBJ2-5,TGTGCCAGCAGCGGAGAGGGGACACCCCAAGAGACCCAGTACTTC,CASSGEGTPQETQYF
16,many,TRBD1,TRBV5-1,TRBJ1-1,TGCGCCAGCAGATCGGACAGGGGGAAGGGGAACACTGAAGCTTTCTTT,CASRSDRGKGNTEAFF
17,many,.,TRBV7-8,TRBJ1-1,TGTGCCAGCAGCTTAAGGGCCGGGAGACAGGTGAACACTGAAGCTTTCTTT,CASSLRAGRQVNTEAFF
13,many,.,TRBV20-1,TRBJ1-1,TGCAGTGCCCCGCCCGACATGAACACTGAAGCTTTCTTT,CSAPPDMNTEAFF
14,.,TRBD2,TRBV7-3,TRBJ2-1,TGTGCCAGCAGCTTAGCGGGAGACTACAATGAGCAGTTCTTC,CASSLAGDYNEQFF
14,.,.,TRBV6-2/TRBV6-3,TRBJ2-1,TGTGCCAGCAGCCAGTTAGGATCCTACAATGAGCAGTTCTTC,CASSQLGSYNEQFF
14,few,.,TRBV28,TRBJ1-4,TGTGCCAGCAGATCCGGGCCTACGAATGAAAAACTGTTTTTT,CASRSGPTNEKLFF
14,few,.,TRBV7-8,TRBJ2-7,TGTGCCAGCAGCCGCGAGGTGAGGTCCTACGAGCAGTACTTC,CASSREVRSYEQYF
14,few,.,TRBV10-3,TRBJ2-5,TGTGCCATCAGTGAGTCCGGGAATGTAAAGACCCAGTACTTC,CAISESGNVKTQYF
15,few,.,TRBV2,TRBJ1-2,TGTGCCAGCAGTGAAACAGGGTCGAATTACTATGGCTACACCTTC,CASSETGSNYYGYTF
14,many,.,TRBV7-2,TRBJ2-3,TGTGCCAGCAGCTTAGCGCTAATCACAGATACGCAGTATTTT,CASSLALITDTQYF
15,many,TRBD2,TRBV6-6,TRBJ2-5,TGTGCCAGCATGCCCCAGCCGGGGGGGGTAGAGACCCAGTACTTC,CASMPQPGGVETQYF
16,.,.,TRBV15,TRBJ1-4,TGTGCCACCAGGTCGACCGGGGCCAGTCCAAATGAAAAACTGTTTTTT,CATRSTGASPNEKLFF
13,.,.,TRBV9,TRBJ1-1,TGTGCCAGCAGCACACAGGGAAACACTGAAGCTTTCTTT,CASSTQGNTEAFF
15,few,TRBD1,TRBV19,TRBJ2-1,TGTGCCAGTAGTATAGATCTGACAGGGCACAATGAGCAGTTCTTC,CASSIDLTGHNEQFF
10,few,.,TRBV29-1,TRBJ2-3,TGCAGCGCCGGTGGGGATACGCAGTATTTT,CSAGGDTQYF
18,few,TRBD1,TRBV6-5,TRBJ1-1,TGTGCCAGCAGTTACTCTTTAGTGGGACAGGGGGCCAACACTGAAGCTTTCTTT,CASSYSLVGQGANTEAFF
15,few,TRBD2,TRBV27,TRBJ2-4,TGTGCCAGCAGTTTGACGACTAGCGGGCCCAACATTCAGTACTTC,CASSLTTSGPNIQYF
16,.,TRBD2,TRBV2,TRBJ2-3,TGTGCCAGCAGTACCCAAGCGGGAGGCCTCACAGATACGCAGTATTTT,CASSTQAGGLTDTQYF
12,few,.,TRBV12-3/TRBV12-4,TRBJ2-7,TGTGCCAGCAGTTCGAATACCTACGAGCAGTACTTC,CASSSNTYEQYF
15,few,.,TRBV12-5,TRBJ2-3,TGTGCTAGTGGTTTAGGACGGGGCAGCACAGATACGCAGTATTTT,CASGLGRGSTDTQYF
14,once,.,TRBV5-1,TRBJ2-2,TGTGCCAGCAGCATTACCCGGTCCACCGGGGAGCTGTTTTTT,CASSITRSTGELFF
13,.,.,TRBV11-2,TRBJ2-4,TGTGCCAGCAGCTTCCCGGGGGCTGGGATTCAGTACTTC,CASSFPGAGIQYF
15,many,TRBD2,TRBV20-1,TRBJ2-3,TGCAGTGCTTCTCGACTAGCGGGGGGGCAGCATACGCAGTATTTT,CSASRLAGGQHTQYF
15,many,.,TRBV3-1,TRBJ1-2,TGTGCCAGCAGCCCCCCCACAGGCGGGGACTATGGCTACACCTTC,CASSPPTGGDYGYTF
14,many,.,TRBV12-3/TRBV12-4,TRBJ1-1,TGTGCCAGCAGTTTAGTAGGACTGAACACTGAAGCTTTCTTT,CASSLVGLNTEAFF
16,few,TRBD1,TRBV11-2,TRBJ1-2,TGTGCCAGCAGCAAAAGACGGACAGGGCTGGCCTATGGCTACACCTTC,CASSKRRTGLAYGYTF
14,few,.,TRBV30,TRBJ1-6,TGTGCCTGGAACGGCGCAGGGTTTAATTCACCCCTCCACTTT,CAWNGAGFNSPLHF
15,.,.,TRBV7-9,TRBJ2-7,TGTGCCAGCAGCTCCTTACCGCAGGGGTTCGACGAGCAGTACTTC,CASSSLPQGFDEQYF
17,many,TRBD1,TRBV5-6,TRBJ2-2,TGTGCCAGCAGCGCCCGGGACAGGGCCTTTTACACCGGGGAGCTGTTTTTT,CASSARDRAFYTGELFF
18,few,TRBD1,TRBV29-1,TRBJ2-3,TGCAGCGTTCGACCTGCTGCGGGACAGGGGGTTGGCACAGATACGCAGTATTTT,CSVRPAAGQGVGTDTQYF
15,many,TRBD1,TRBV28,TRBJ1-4,TGTGCCAGCAGTCCACGGACAGGGCGGAATGAAAAACTGTTTTTT,CASSPRTGRNEKLFF
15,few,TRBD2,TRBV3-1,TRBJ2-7,TGTGCCAGCAGCCAACTAGCGGGGGGGACCTACGAGCAGTACTTC,CASSQLAGGTYEQYF
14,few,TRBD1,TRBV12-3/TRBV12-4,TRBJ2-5,TGTGCCAGCAGCCCACAGGGGAAGGGGCAGACCCAGTACTTC,CASSPQGKGQTQYF
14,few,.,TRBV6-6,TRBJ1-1,TGTGCCAGCAGAACAAGGGAGATGAACACTGAAGCTTTCTTT,CASRTREMNTEAFF
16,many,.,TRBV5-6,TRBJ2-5,TGTGCCAGCAGCCTTGCTCGGGCGCTGGGGAGAGAGACCCAGTACTTC,CASSLARALGRETQYF
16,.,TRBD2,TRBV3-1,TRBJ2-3,TGTGCCAGCAGCCAAGAGGAAGCGGGAGGAGCAGATACGCAGTATTTT,CASSQEEAGGADTQYF
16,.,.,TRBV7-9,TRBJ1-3,TGTGCCAGCAGCGACCATCCGACGGCCTCTGAAAACACCATATATTTT,CASSDHPTASENTIYF
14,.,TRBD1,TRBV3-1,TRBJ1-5,TGTGCCAGCAGCCAAGGGACAGGGCCTCAGCCCCAGCATTTT,CASSQGTGPQPQHF
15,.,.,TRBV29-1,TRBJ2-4,TGCAGCGCCGGGGGGGGACAGGGAGCCAAAAACATTCAGTACTTC,CSAGGGQGAKNIQYF
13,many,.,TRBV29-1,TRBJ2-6,TGCAGCGTTGGGACGCGCGGGGCCAACGTCCTGACTTTC,CSVGTRGANVLTF
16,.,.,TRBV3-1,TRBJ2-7,TGTGCCAGCAGCCAAGGCCGAGACAGAGGGGGGTACGAGCAGTACTTC,CASSQGRDRGGYEQYF
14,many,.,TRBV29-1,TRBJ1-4,TGCAGCGCAGGACAGATCCACAGTAATGAAAAACTGTTTTTT,CSAGQIHSNEKLFF
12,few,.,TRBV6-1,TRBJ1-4,TGTGCCAGCAGTCACTCCGGGACGAAACTGTTTTTT,CASSHSGTKLFF
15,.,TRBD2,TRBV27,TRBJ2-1,TGTGCCAGCGCTATTAGCGGGGAGTCCTACAATGAGCAGTTCTTC,CASAISGESYNEQFF
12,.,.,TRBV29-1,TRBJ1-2,TGCAGCGCCCGACAGGATAACTATGGCTACACCTTC,CSARQDNYGYTF
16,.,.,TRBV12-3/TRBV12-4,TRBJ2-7,TGTGCCAGCAGTTTATTCCAGGTTGGGGGCTCCTACGAGCAGTACTTC,CASSLFQVGGSYEQYF
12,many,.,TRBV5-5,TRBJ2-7,TGTGCCAGCAGCTTGACCGCCTACGAGCAGTACTTC,CASSLTAYEQYF
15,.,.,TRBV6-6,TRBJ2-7,TGTGCCAGCATCTTTGGGCCTCTTACCCTCTACGAGCAGTACTTC,CASIFGPLTLYEQYF
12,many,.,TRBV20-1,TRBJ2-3,TGCAGTGTCGGGCGGGGCACAGATACGCAGTATTTT,CSVGRGTDTQYF
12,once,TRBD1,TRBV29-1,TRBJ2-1,TGCAGCGTCCACAGGGGGTCTAATGAGCAGTTCTTC,CSVHRGSNEQFF
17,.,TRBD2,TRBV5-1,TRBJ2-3,TGCGCCAGCAGCTTGATGGGACTAGCAGGGAGTGGGGATACGCAGTATTTT,CASSLMGLAGSGDTQYF
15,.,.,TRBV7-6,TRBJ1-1,TGTGCCAGCAGCTTAGGGTGGGGGACGAACACTGAAGCTTTCTTT,CASSLGWGTNTEAFF